This T cell receptor beta chain stems from a study of cytomegalovirus exposure and HLA in healthy donors. Study results and caveats: The study carried out a later analysis of TCR beta sequences. It associated approximately 15,000 of them with specific HLA alleles at a false discovery rate of 0.05. Listed as cytomegalovirus-associated were more than 150 TCR beta chains. For presence/absence analyses, sequencing depth was assumed to be roughly uniform across donors.

Comments on this clone: Its antigen is unknown.

Vbeta (60) and Jbeta (13) primers were used in the PCR. Profiling relied on immunoSEQ multiplex PCR, and the TCRdb table lists in-frame clones only, not all of them. In the table there are just over 150,000 clones, around 79% of which are singletons. The CDR3 spans 14 residues. Germline-derived CDR1 and CDR2 are SGDLS and YYNGEE. With V trimmed by 5 bases and J by 1 base, 3 bases remained unmatched. The sequence was collected from a woman in her thirties or forties in good health and CMV-seronegative. The sample taken for sequencing was PBMCs. This chain uses TRBV9 with TRBJ2-1; 7 positions match TRBD2. The CDR3 nucleotides read TGTGCCAGCAGTCCAGCGGGGTCCTACAATGAGCAGTTCTTC. Residues: CASSPAGSYNEQFF.